The present T cell receptor beta chain was sequenced within a study of blood T cells in healthy people across ages. This clonotype was seen ten or more times. A sample-barcoded 5' primer and a J-beta primer mix were used in a second PCR of roughly 6 to 11 cycles. TCRdb re-called the 5' RACE reads with MiXCR, one entry per CDR3 protein. The profile shows 1.6 million or so distinct CDR3 sequences, roughly 32% of them singletons. V was clipped by 4 bases and J by 2 bases; unmatched bases: 2. Germline lookup yields CDR1 MNHEY and CDR2 SMNVEV (reference sequence). This CDR3 is built from 15 residues. This chain links TRBV27 with TRBJ2-7, with 13 nucleotides matching TRBD2. Material: blood. The sequence derives from a woman aged 25-40 years in good health. The CDR3 region is CASSSGTSGAYEQYF. CDR3 sequence (DNA): TGTGCCAGCAGTTCTGGGACTAGCGGGGCCTACGAGCAGTACTTC.